The 12 T cell receptor beta chains listed next were all sequenced from one sample in a study of T-cell reconstitution after alpha-beta-depleted transplantation in children. Unique molecular identifiers were used to barcode this TCRbeta library. TCRdb itself ran the PCR reads through MiXCR, one entry per CDR3 protein. The sample carries around 680,000 distinct CDR3 sequences, roughly 17% recorded once. The sequences come from PBMCs from the stem cell graft donor, collected from the stem cell graft. The receptor source for this set is a human donor who donated a stem cell graft to a child with acute myeloid leukemia.

This rearrangement joins TRBV12-3 or TRBV12-4 to TRBJ2-2, with a tentative D call TRBD1 (6 bases). The CDR3 spans 18 residues. Trimming left V 5 bases short and J 1 base short, with 20 bases between. Written as DNA, the CDR3 is TGTGCCAGCAGTCCTGGGACATCCCCCATACGGAACACCGGGGAGCTGTTTTTT. Translation: CASSPGTSPIRNTGELFF.

The chain carries TRBV10-3 and TRBJ2-1, with a weak D call TRBD2 (7 bases). The V gene's germline CDR1 is ENHRY and CDR2 SYGVKD. Between the trimmed V and J ends, which lost 0 bases and 6 bases, there was a span of 18 bases. This CDR3 spans 17 amino acids. CDR3 nucleotide sequence: TGTGCCATCAGTGAGTCGGGGAGAGGGGGGGCCTTCAATGAGCAGTTCTTC. Translating gives CAISESGRGGAFNEQFF.

This clonotype has a count of ten or more. This sequence joins TRBV29-1 and TRBJ1-1, with 7 positions matching TRBD1. CDR1 and CDR2 from the germline V gene are SQVTM and ANQGSEA. V dropped 7 bases and J dropped 0; count of bases not matched to a gene: 8. The CDR3 runs 14 residues. CDR3 sequence: CSERQGGLNTEAFF. CDR3 coding DNA: TGCAGCGAGCGACAGGGCGGTTTGAACACTGAAGCTTTCTTT.

This clonotype has more than one count but fewer than ten. The chain links TRBV20-1 to TRBJ2-7, with TRBD1 identical over 7 bases. Germline trimming cut 6 bases from V and 0 bases from J; bases unmatched to any gene: 5. The V gene's germline CDR1 is DFQATT and CDR2 SNEGSKA (reference sequence). This CDR3 is built from 13 residues. The CDR3 protein is CSARHRGSYEQYV. Here the CDR3 DNA reads TGCAGTGCCAGGCACAGGGGCTCCTACGAGCAGTACGTC.

The DNA for the CDR3 is TGTGCCAGCAGCCCAAACCTGGACAGGGCGAGGAGTGGAAACACCATATATTTT. Translating gives CASSPNLDRARSGNTIYF. J is TRBJ1-3 and V is TRBV4-2; 8 bases match TRBD1. V was clipped by 4 bases and J by 3 bases; unmatched bases: 14. The germline V gene has CDR1 LGHNA and CDR2 YNFKEQ. The CDR3 length is 18 residues.

This clonotype was seen ten or more times. This sequence joins TRBV12-3 or TRBV12-4 and TRBJ1-2, with 10 bases lining up with TRBD1. Germline trimming cut 5 bases from V and 6 bases from J; bases unmatched to any gene: 9. The CDR3 has 15 residues. The CDR3 region is CASSTRDRGGHGYTF. CDR3 in DNA: TGTGCCAGCAGTACTAGGGACAGGGGAGGCCATGGCTACACCTTC.

This clonotype has a handful of counts. The chain recombines TRBV5-1 with TRBJ1-1; D unresolved. The CDR3 consists of 14 residues. The V end was cut by 1 base, the J end by 1 base, with 8 bases between. Germline CDR1 is SGHRS and CDR2 is YFSETQ. CDR3 residues: CASSLYRGNTEAFF. In DNA form, the CDR3 reads TGCGCCAGCAGCTTGTATCGGGGGAACACTGAAGCTTTCTTT.

The gene calls are TRBV12-3 or TRBV12-4 and TRBJ2-5; D is undetermined. Trimming took 6 bases from V and 5 from J, leaving 10 bases between them. The CDR3 is 12 residues long. CDR3 amino acids: CASRPMRETQYF. CDR3 nucleotide sequence: TGTGCCAGCAGGCCGATGAGGGAGACCCAGTACTTC.

With regard to this clonotype: With a much larger clone just one base away, this may be a read error. V is TRBV7-2 and J is TRBJ2-6; perhaps TRBD1 as D (5 bases). Germline loops: CDR1 SGHTA, CDR2 FQGNSA. The CDR3 extends over 14 amino acids. The CDR3 reads CASRDSSGANVLSF. The CDR3 coding sequence is TGTGCCAGCAGAGATAGCTCTGGGGCCAACGTCCTGTCTTTC.

This clonotype was picked up many times. The chain employs TRBV29-1 and TRBJ2-7, with D possibly being TRBD1 or TRBD2 (5 bases each). The CDR3 extends over 11 amino acids. V gave up 8 bases and J gave up 3 bases, with 11 bases separating them. CDR1 is SQVTM, CDR2 ANQGSEA, per germline. CDR3 sequence (DNA): TGCAGCTACTGGGACGGCTACGAGCAGTACTTC. Translated, it gives CSYWDGYEQYF.

The chain recombines TRBV5-5 with TRBJ2-3; 15 bases agree with TRBD2. The CDR3 spans 16 residues. Germline CDR1 reads SGHKS; CDR2 reads YYEKEE (reference sequence). Germline trimming cut 3 bases from V and 5 bases from J; bases unmatched to any gene: 4. Written as DNA, the CDR3 is TGTGCCAGCAGCTGGGGACTAGCGGGGGGTAGAGATACGCAGTATTTT. It encodes CASSWGLAGGRDTQYF.

This clonotype was observed many times. The chain employs TRBV6-5 and TRBJ1-1, with 8 bases matching TRBD1. The CDR3 sequence is 15 residues long. Losses at the gene ends were 0 bases for V and 4 bases for J; bases not matched to a gene: 4. Germline values: CDR1 MNHEY, CDR2 SVGAGI. CDR3 nucleotide sequence: TGTGCCAGCAGTTACTCTGCAGGGGGCGGCACTGAAGCTTTCTTT. It yields the protein CASSYSAGGGTEAFF.